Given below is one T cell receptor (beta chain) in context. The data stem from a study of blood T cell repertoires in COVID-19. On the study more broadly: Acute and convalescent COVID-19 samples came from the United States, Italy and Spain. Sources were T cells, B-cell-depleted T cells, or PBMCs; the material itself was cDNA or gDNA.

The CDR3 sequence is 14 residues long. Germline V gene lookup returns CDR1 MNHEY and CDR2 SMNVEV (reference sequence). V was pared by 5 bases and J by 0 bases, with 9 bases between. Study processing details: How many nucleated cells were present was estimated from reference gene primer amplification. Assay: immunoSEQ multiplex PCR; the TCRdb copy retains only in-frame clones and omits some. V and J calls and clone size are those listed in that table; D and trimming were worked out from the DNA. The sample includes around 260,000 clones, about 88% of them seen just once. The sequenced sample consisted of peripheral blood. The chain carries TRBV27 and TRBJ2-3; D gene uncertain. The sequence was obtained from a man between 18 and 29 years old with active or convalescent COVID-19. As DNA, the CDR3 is TGTGCCAGCAGTCCCCTGGGCAGCACAGATACGCAGTATTTT. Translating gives CASSPLGSTDTQYF.